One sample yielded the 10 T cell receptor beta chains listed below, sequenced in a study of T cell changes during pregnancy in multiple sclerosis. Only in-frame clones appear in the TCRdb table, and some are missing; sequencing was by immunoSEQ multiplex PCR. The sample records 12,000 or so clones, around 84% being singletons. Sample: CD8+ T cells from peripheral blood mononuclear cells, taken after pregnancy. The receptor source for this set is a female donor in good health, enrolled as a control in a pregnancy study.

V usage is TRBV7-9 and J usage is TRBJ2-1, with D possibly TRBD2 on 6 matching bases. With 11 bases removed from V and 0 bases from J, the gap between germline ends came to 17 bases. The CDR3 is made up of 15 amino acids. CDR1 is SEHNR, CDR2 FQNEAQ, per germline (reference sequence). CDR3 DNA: TGTGCCGGATCGGGGGACCCAAGCTCCTACAATGAGCAGTTCTTC. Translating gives CAGSGDPSSYNEQFF.

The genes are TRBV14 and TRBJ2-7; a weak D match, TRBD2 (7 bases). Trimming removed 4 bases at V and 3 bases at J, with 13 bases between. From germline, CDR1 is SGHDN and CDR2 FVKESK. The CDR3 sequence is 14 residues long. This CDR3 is CASSPRGGYYEQYF. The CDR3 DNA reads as TGTGCCAGCAGCCCAAGGGGGGGGTACTACGAGCAGTACTTC.

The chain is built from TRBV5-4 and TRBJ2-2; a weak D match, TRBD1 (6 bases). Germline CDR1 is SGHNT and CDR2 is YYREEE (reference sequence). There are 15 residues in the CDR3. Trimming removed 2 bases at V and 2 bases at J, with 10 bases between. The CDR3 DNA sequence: TGTGCCAGCAGCTTTGTGGGGGCCAACACCGGGGAGCTGTTTTTT. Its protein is CASSFVGANTGELFF.

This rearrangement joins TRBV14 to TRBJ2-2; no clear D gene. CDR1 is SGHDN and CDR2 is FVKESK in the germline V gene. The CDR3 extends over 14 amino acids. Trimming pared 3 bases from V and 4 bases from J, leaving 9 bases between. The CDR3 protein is CASSHLIGTGELFF. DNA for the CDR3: TGTGCCAGCAGCCACCTAATTGGCACCGGGGAGCTGTTTTTT.

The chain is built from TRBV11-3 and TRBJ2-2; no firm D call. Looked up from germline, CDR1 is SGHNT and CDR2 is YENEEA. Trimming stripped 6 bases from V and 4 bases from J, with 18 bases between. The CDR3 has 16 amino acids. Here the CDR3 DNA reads TGTGCCAGCAGGAATTTTCGAGAGGTTCGCACCGGGGAGCTGTTTTTT. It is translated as CASRNFREVRTGELFF.

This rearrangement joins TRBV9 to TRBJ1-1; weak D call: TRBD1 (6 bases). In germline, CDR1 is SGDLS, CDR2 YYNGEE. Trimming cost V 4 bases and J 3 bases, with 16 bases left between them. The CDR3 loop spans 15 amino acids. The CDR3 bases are TGTGCCAGCAGCCCTCGAGGGGGAGGGGACACTGAAGCTTTCTTT. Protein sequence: CASSPRGGGDTEAFF.

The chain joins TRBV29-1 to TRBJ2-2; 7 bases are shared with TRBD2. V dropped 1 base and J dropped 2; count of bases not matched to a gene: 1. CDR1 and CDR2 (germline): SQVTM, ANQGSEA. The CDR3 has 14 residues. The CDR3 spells CSVEAGGNTGELFF. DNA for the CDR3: TGCAGCGTTGAAGCGGGGGGTAACACCGGGGAGCTGTTTTTT.

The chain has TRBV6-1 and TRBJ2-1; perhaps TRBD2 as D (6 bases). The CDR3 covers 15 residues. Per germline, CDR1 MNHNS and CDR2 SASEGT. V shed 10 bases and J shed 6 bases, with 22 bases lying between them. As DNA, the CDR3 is TGTGCCATCAAATGGGCGCAATGGAGGGCCAATGAGCAGTTCTTC. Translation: CAIKWAQWRANEQFF.

CDR3 DNA sequence: TGTGCCTGGAAGGGACAACTAGCGGGAGTCACAGATACGCAGTATTTT. Amino acid sequence: CAWKGQLAGVTDTQYF. The V gene is TRBV30, the J gene TRBJ2-3; 11 nucleotides match TRBD2. The CDR3 is 16 residues long. The V gene end was trimmed by 4 bases and the J gene end by 2 bases; junction bases not matched to a gene: 8. The germline gives CDR1 GTSNPN, CDR2 SVGIG (reference sequence).

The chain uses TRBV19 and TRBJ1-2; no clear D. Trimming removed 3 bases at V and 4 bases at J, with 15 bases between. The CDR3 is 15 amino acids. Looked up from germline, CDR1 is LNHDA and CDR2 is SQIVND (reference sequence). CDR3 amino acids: CASSIEAGRGYGYTF. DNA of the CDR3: TGTGCCAGTAGTATCGAAGCAGGTCGGGGCTATGGCTACACCTTC.